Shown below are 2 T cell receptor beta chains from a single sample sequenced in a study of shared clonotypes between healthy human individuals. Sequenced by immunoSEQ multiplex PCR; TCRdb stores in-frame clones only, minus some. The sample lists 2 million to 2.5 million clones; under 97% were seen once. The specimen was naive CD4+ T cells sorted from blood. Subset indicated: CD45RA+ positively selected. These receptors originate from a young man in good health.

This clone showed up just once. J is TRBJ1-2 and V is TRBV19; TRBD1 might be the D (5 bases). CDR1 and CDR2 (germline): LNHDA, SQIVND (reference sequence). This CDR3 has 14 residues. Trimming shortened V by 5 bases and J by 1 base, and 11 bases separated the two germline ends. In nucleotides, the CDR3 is TGTGCCAGTAGTCTCGTGACAGATAACTATGGCTACACCTTC. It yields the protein CASSLVTDNYGYTF.

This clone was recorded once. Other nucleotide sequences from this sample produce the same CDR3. CDR3 nucleotides: TGTGCCAGCAGCGTAGTCCCCTACAATGAGCAGTTCTTC. Amino acid sequence: CASSVVPYNEQFF. The genes are TRBV9 and TRBJ2-1; no reliable D call. CDR1 and CDR2 from the germline V gene are SGDLS and YYNGEE. The CDR3 consists of 13 residues. Trimming cost V 0 bases and J 2 bases, with 3 bases left between them. Supplemented by reference TRBV9 and TRBJ2-1, the full variable domain reads DSGVTQTPKHLITATGQRVTLRCSPRSGDLSVYWYQQSLDQGLQFLIQYYNGEERAKGNILERFSAQQFPDLHSELNLSSLELGDSALYFCASSVVPYNEQFFGPGTRLTVL.